Following are 14 T cell receptor beta chains from one sample sequenced in a study of long-term antiretroviral therapy in people with HIV. At survey level, the immunoSEQ assay was run in its v3.0 version. Only in-frame clones appear in the TCRdb table, and some are missing; sequencing was by immunoSEQ multiplex PCR. The sample lists under 40,000 clones, 85% seen once, with approximately 4.9% in the top ten. The input for sequencing was unsorted PBMCs, taken approximately 2.9 years before starting antiretroviral therapy. These receptor sequences come from a woman in her thirties with HIV.

Note on this clone: Other nucleotide sequences in the sample specify the same CDR3. This chain connects TRBV10-3 to TRBJ2-3; a possible D gene is TRBD1 (5 bases). The germline V gene has CDR1 ENHRY and CDR2 SYGVKD. The CDR3 spans 12 residues. Between the trimmed V and J ends, which lost 9 bases and 2 bases, there was a span of 9 bases. The CDR3, as DNA: TGTGCCATAAGGGGTACCACAGATACGCAGTATTTT. Translated: CAIRGTTDTQYF.

The chain employs TRBV6-1 and TRBJ2-4; TRBD1 might be the D (5 bases). The germline CDR1 and CDR2 sequences are MNHNS and SASEGT. This CDR3 has 14 residues. Trimming removed 7 bases from V and 3 bases from J, with 13 bases in between. CDR3 sequence reads: CASTGALGKNIQYF. The CDR3 nucleotides are TGTGCCAGCACTGGGGCCCTGGGCAAAAACATTCAGTACTTC.

CDR3 nucleotides: TGTGCCAGCAGTGATTGGGGAGACGGATATAATTCACCCCTCCACTTT. Translating it yields CASSDWGDGYNSPLHF. The chain couples TRBV6-1 to TRBJ1-6; no reliable D call. From germline, CDR1 is MNHNS and CDR2 SASEGT. The CDR3 contains 16 residues. V lost 3 bases and J lost 4, with 13 bases in between.

The CDR3 protein is CAWTTGTGRNQPQHF. The CDR3 nucleotides read TGTGCCTGGACAACTGGGACAGGTCGCAATCAGCCCCAGCATTTT. The chain combines TRBV30 with TRBJ1-5, with 8 bases identical to TRBD1. Germline V gives CDR1 GTSNPN, CDR2 SVGIG (reference sequence). The CDR3 contains 15 residues. V was clipped by 4 bases and J by 2 bases; unmatched bases: 7.

The chain recombines TRBV6-5 with TRBJ1-5; D ambiguous. Germline lookup yields CDR1 MNHEY and CDR2 SVGAGI. The CDR3 has 13 residues. The V end lost 0 bases, the J end lost 4 bases, and 4 bases lay between the germline ends. DNA of the CDR3: TGTGCCAGCAGTTACTCGCGGAATCAGCCCCAGCATTTT. Residues: CASSYSRNQPQHF.

This sequence joins TRBV11-2 and TRBJ1-4; D is possibly TRBD1 (6 bases). The V gene's germline CDR1 is SGHAT and CDR2 FQNNGV. Trimming took off 5 bases at V and 8 bases at J, with 15 bases between the two ends. The CDR3 totals 14 residues. In DNA form, the CDR3 reads TGTGCCAGCAGCCCTGCGGGGGGCTGGGAAAAACTGTTTTTT. Translated: CASSPAGGWEKLFF.

The count of this clone is one. The rearrangement links TRBV21-1 to TRBJ1-2. TRBV21-1 is marked as a pseudogene. This CDR3 contains 17 residues. The CDR3 sequence is CASSKGRDGDSNYGYTF. The CDR3 region has the DNA TGTGCCAGCAGCAAAGGAAGGGACGGAGATTCTAACTATGGCTACACCTTC.

In this sample, this clone turned up once. CDR3: CASSFGEGGGTGELFF. Written as DNA, the CDR3 is TGTGCCAGCAGCTTCGGCGAGGGGGGAGGGACCGGGGAGCTGTTTTTT. J is TRBJ2-2 and V is TRBV6-6, with D tentatively TRBD2 (7 bases). This CDR3 contains 16 residues. V was cut by 6 bases and J by 5 bases, with 19 bases left in between. CDR1 is MNHNY and CDR2 is SVGAGI in the germline V gene (reference sequence).

J is TRBJ1-2 and V is TRBV15, with TRBD1 as a possible D gene (6 bases). Germline CDR1 is LNHNV and CDR2 is YYDKDF (reference sequence). The V gene lost 0 bases and the J gene lost 8 bases, with 13 bases spanning the gap. CDR3 length: 14 residues. CDR3 loop: CATSRETQGLGYTF. CDR3 sequence (DNA): TGTGCCACCAGCAGAGAGACACAGGGATTAGGCTACACCTTC.

This clone has only one observation. The chain uses TRBV29-1 and TRBJ2-7; perhaps TRBD1 as D (6 bases). The germline V gene has CDR1 SQVTM and CDR2 ANQGSEA. The V end was cut by 7 bases, the J end by 0 bases, with 13 bases between. The CDR3 runs to 13 residues. CDR3 nucleotide sequence: TGCAGCGGGCGACAGGAAAGCTCCTACGAGCAGTACTTC. As protein: CSGRQESSYEQYF.

The chain combines TRBV5-1 with TRBJ2-2; 7 nucleotides match TRBD1. The J segment lost 0 bases and the V segment lost 4 bases, leaving 9 bases of the junction unmatched. CDR1 and CDR2 from the germline V gene are SGHRS and YFSETQ. This CDR3 has 17 residues. The chain's CDR3 is CASSEGTDTPNTGELFF. CDR3 sequence (DNA): TGCGCCAGCAGCGAAGGGACAGATACCCCGAACACCGGGGAGCTGTTTTTT.

The chain has TRBV27 and TRBJ1-5, with TRBD1 as a possible D gene (6 bases). CDR3 length: 14 residues. The germline V gene has CDR1 MNHEY and CDR2 SMNVEV (reference sequence). Trimming removed 3 bases at V and 7 bases at J, with 13 bases between. The CDR3 protein is CASSFQGLNQPQHF. DNA of the CDR3: TGTGCCAGCAGTTTCCAGGGGTTAAACCAGCCCCAGCATTTT.

This clone appeared a few times. This chain connects TRBV15 to TRBJ1-1; D ambiguous. CDR3 length: 13 residues. Trimming cost V 0 bases and J 4 bases, with 6 bases left between them. In germline, CDR1 is LNHNV, CDR2 YYDKDF (reference sequence). CDR3 protein: CATSREMSTEAFF. The CDR3 nucleotides are TGTGCCACCAGCAGAGAAATGAGCACTGAAGCTTTCTTT.

This sequence joins TRBV30 and TRBJ2-7; D may correspond to TRBD1 or TRBD2 (5 bases each). This CDR3 is built from 15 residues. The V end was cut by 5 bases, the J end by 2 bases, with 19 bases between. The germline CDR1 and CDR2 sequences are GTSNPN and SVGIG (reference sequence). The chain's CDR3 is CAWGGVKGSPYEQYF. CDR3 DNA: TGTGCCTGGGGGGGTGTTAAGGGATCCCCCTACGAGCAGTACTTC.